The 10 T cell receptor beta chains below come from one sample, sequenced in a study of CD8 T cells in Susac syndrome. It was with random hexamers that roughly 0.5 to 1 ug RNA was reverse transcribed. TCRdb redid the calling of the immunoSEQ multiplex PCR reads with MiXCR, one entry per CDR3 protein. The repertoire holds 100,000 to 150,000 distinct CDR3 sequences, around 96% seen once, with around 0.21% in the top ten. Material for sequencing was CD8+ T cells from PBMCs. The receptor source for this set is a human donor with Susac syndrome.

CDR3 residues: CASSPTGLGNTIYF. CDR3 nucleotides: TGTGCCAGCAGCCCGACAGGGCTTGGAAACACCATATATTTT. The chain uses TRBV7-8 and TRBJ1-3; 7 bases align to TRBD1. Germline values: CDR1 SGHVS, CDR2 FQNEAQ. This CDR3 has 14 residues. V trimming: 5 bases; J trimming: 3 bases; junction bases outside the gene matches: 4.

The chain joins TRBV7-9 to TRBJ2-5; no reliable D call. This CDR3 has 14 residues. Germline V lookup: CDR1 SEHNR, CDR2 FQNEAQ (reference sequence). Trimming stripped 1 base from V and 0 bases from J, with 6 bases between. CDR3 nucleotides: TGTGCCAGCAGCTTAGTAGGGTACCAAGAGACCCAGTACTTC. Protein product: CASSLVGYQETQYF.

The chain combines TRBV2 with TRBJ1-1; D is undetermined. Germline lookup yields CDR1 SNHLY and CDR2 FYNNEI. Trimming removed 9 bases at V and 1 base at J, with 6 bases between. The CDR3 has 11 amino acids. For the CDR3, the DNA is TGTGCCAGATGGGAGAACACTGAAGCTTTCTTT. It encodes CARWENTEAFF.

The chain couples TRBV6-4 to TRBJ2-1, with 10 bases identical to TRBD2. This CDR3 comprises 15 residues. The germline gives CDR1 MRHNA, CDR2 SNTAGT. V was clipped by 3 bases and J by 7 bases; unmatched bases: 6. CDR3 region: CASSESSGGSNEQFF. The CDR3 coding sequence is TGTGCCAGCAGTGAAAGTAGCGGGGGGTCGAATGAGCAGTTCTTC.

This rearrangement joins TRBV12-3 or TRBV12-4 to TRBJ2-5; D uncertain. The V end was cut by 4 bases, the J end by 4 bases, with 10 bases between. The CDR3 consists of 13 residues. CDR3 sequence reads: CASSSIPAETQYF. The CDR3 bases are TGTGCCAGCAGTTCTATCCCCGCAGAGACCCAGTACTTC.

V is TRBV6-5 and J is TRBJ1-1, with D tentatively TRBD1 (6 bases). V gave up 6 bases and J gave up 5 bases, with 19 bases separating them. The CDR3 extends over 15 amino acids. Per germline, CDR1 MNHEY and CDR2 SVGAGI. The CDR3 DNA sequence: TGTGCCAGCAGCATCCTGGCCAGGGGAAAGACTGAAGCTTTCTTT. As protein: CASSILARGKTEAFF.

The rearrangement links TRBV4-3 to TRBJ2-2, with 7 positions matching TRBD1. Germline V gene data show CDR1 as LGHNA and CDR2 as YSLEER. With 4 bases clipped from V and 3 bases from J, the junction kept 8 bases outside the gene matches. The CDR3 runs to 16 residues. CDR3 sequence reads: CASSPLDRADTGELFF. CDR3 in DNA: TGCGCCAGCAGCCCGCTAGACAGGGCAGACACCGGGGAGCTGTTTTTT.

The rearrangement uses TRBV12-3 or TRBV12-4 and TRBJ1-1, with 7 bases fitting TRBD1. CDR3 size: 14 residues. V gave up 6 bases and J gave up 6 bases; unmatched junction bases: 10. The CDR3 coding sequence is TGTGCCAGCAGCACACGGGACAGAGGACCTGAAGCTTTCTTT. Translated, it gives CASSTRDRGPEAFF.

CDR3 protein: CASRLGQGAITEAFF. CDR3 nucleotide sequence: TGTGCCAGCAGACTAGGACAGGGGGCAATCACTGAAGCTTTCTTT. This chain links TRBV6-5 with TRBJ1-1; 11 bases align to TRBD1. The junction had 7 bases not matched to a gene; V was cut back by 6 bases and J by 4 bases. CDR3 length: 15 amino acids. The germline V gene has CDR1 MNHEY and CDR2 SVGAGI.

The V gene is TRBV4-3, the J gene TRBJ2-5; possibly TRBD2 for D (6 bases). The CDR3 loop spans 17 amino acids. The V and J ends lost 0 bases and 1 base respectively, with 15 bases between them. Looked up from germline, CDR1 is LGHNA and CDR2 is YSLEER. The CDR3 region has the DNA TGCGCCAGCAGCCAAGATCCCGGCGGGGCAGCCCAAGAGACCCAGTACTTC. Translated: CASSQDPGGAAQETQYF.